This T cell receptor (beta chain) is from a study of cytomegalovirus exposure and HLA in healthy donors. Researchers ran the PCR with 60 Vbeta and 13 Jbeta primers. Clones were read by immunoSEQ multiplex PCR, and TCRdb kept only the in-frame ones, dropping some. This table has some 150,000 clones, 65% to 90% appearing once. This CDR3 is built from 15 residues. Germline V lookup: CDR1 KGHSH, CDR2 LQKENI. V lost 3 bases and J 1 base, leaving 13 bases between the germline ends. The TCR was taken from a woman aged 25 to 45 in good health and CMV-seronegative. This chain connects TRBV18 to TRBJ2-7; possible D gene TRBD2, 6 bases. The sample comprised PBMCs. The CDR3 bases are TGTGCCAGCTCACCGCGCGGGGTGGAATCCTACGAGCAGTACTTC. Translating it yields CASSPRGVESYEQYF.